These 2 T cell receptor beta chains came from one sample sequenced in a study of CXCR3-negative and CXCR3-positive naive CD8 T cells. UMI-labeled 5' RACE TRB cDNA libraries were prepared from the cells. TCRdb reprocessed the 5' RACE reads, with one entry per CDR3 protein and no DNA. In all, the sample yields 90,000 to 100,000 distinct CDR3 sequences. For these TCRs, the target antigens are not known. Overall study results and limits: When CXCR3-positive naive cells were set against CXCR3-negative naive cells, the former had more hydrophobic TRB CDR3s.

The sample was naive CXCR3+ CD8+ T cells from blood. The subset was: CD45RO-CCR7+CD27+CD95- naive CD8+ T cells expressing CXCR3 (TNR3+). Source of these receptors: a human donor in good health. Some clones in this sample may be carry-over from other donors' samples.

This sequence joins TRBV6-5 and TRBJ2-2. In germline, CDR1 is MNHEY, CDR2 SVGAGI. There are 13 residues in the CDR3. The CDR3 region is CASRQANTGELFF.

This chain joins TRBV19 and TRBJ2-3; TCRdb reports TRBD1, a call that lacks DNA to check it against. The CDR3 is made up of 13 amino acids. Germline values: CDR1 LNHDA, CDR2 SQIVND (reference sequence). The CDR3 sequence: CASKLGLGDTQYF.